This TCR beta chain originates from a study of CXCR3-negative and CXCR3-positive naive CD8 T cells. Note on this clonotype: The target antigen is unknown.

In preparing the TRB cDNA libraries, 5' RACE with UMI labels was used. TCRdb re-called the 5' RACE reads, yielding one record per CDR3 amino acid sequence without DNA. This sample lists around 63,000 distinct CDR3 sequences; its ten largest clones have around 5%. Study findings and constraints: CXCR3-positive naive cells had more hydrophobic TRB CDR3s than CXCR3-negative naive cells.

The sequenced sample was naive CXCR3+ CD8+ T cells from blood. Sample subset: CD45RO-CCR7+CD27+CD95- naive CD8+ T cells expressing CXCR3 (TNR3+). The sequence came from a human donor in good health. Some clones in this sample may be carry-over from other donors' samples.

The CDR3 loop is CSGLKEGTYEQYF. The rearrangement joins TRBV29-1 to TRBJ2-7. The germline CDR1 and CDR2 sequences are SQVTM and ANQGSEA. This CDR3 region has 13 residues.